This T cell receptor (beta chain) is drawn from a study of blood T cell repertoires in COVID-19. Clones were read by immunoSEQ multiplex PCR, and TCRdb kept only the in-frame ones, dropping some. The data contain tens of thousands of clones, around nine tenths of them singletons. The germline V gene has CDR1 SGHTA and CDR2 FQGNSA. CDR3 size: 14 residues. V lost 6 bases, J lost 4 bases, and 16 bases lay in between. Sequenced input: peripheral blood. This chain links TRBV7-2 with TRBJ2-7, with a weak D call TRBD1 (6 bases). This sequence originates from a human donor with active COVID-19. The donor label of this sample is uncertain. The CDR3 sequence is CASSQTSGAYEQYF. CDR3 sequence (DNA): TGTGCCAGCAGTCAAACATCAGGGGCGTACGAGCAGTACTTC.